Following are 7 T cell receptor beta chains from one sample sequenced in a study of tumor and adjacent non-tumor tissue in lung cancer. No cell sorting was done before RNA was extracted from the tissue. More than 3 cm separated this lung sample from the edge of the tumor. A modified ARM-PCR protocol with three rounds of nested PCR amplified TCRbeta. TCRdb used MiXCR to reprocess the multiplex PCR reads, holding one entry per CDR3 protein. The sample consists of over 80,000 distinct CDR3 sequences, 65% to 80% of them appearing once. The sequenced sample consisted of distant non-tumor lung tissue. Receptors were obtained from a woman in her forties or fifties with non-small cell lung cancer.

The V and J genes are TRBV7-9 and TRBJ2-3, with 11 bases fitting TRBD2. V was clipped by 6 bases and J by 6 bases; unmatched bases: 17. CDR3 length equals 18 residues. Germline values: CDR1 SEHNR, CDR2 FQNEAQ (reference sequence). The CDR3 loop is CASRNQGLAGGPDDTQYF. CDR3 nucleotides: TGTGCCAGCAGAAATCAGGGGCTAGCGGGAGGACCTGATGATACGCAGTATTTT. Using reference TRBV7-9 and TRBJ2-3 for the parts outside the CDR3, the full variable domain is DTGVSQNPRHKITKRGQNVTFRCDPISEHNRLYWYRQTLGQGPEFLTYFQNEAQLEKSRLLSDRFSAERPKGSFSTLEIQRTEQGDSAMYLCASRNQGLAGGPDDTQYFGPGTRLTVL.

In regard to this clonotype: At one boundary the junction diverges from the germline segment, which might be a read error. The chain uses TRBV10-2 and TRBJ2-1; weak D call: TRBD2 (7 bases). The CDR3 length is 15 residues. Looked up from germline, CDR1 is WSHSY and CDR2 is SAAADI. CDR3 protein: CAGSGTWLGHNEQFF. In DNA, the CDR3 is TGCGCCGGCAGCGGGACATGGTTGGGTCACAATGAGCAGTTCTTC.

The chain recombines TRBV4-2 with TRBJ2-5; 7 bases are shared with TRBD2. The germline CDR1 and CDR2 sequences are LGHNA and YNFKEQ. The CDR3 sequence is 15 residues long. The CDR3 sequence is CEGSQVPGGQETQYF. CDR3 sequence (DNA): TGTGAAGGCAGCCAAGTTCCGGGAGGACAAGAGACCCAGTACTTC.

This clonotype showed up many times. This chain links TRBV6-4 with TRBJ1-6, with a possible D match to TRBD1 (5 bases). Trimming took off 2 bases at V and 14 bases at J, with 7 bases between the two ends. The CDR3 length is 11 residues. Germline lookup yields CDR1 MRHNA and CDR2 SNTAGT. The CDR3 protein is CASSDGGTLHF. The DNA for the CDR3 is TGTGCCAGCAGTGACGGGGGGACCCTCCACTTT.

The sample holds one count of this clonotype. This could be a read error, since a much larger clone is one nucleotide away. The CDR3 DNA reads as TGTGCCTCCAGTGCCACAGGACTCTATGGCTACACCTTC. Protein: CASSATGLYGYTF. The rearrangement links TRBV24-1 to TRBJ1-2, with a tentative D call TRBD1 (5 bases). The CDR3 runs to 13 residues. Germline CDR1 reads KGHDR; CDR2 reads SFDVKD.

This clonotype was detected ten times or more. V gene TRBV28 combines with J gene TRBJ1-4; 8 nucleotides align to TRBD1. Germline V gene sequence: CDR1 MDHEN, CDR2 SYDVKM. V lost 11 bases to trimming and J lost 6 bases; unmatched junction nucleotides: 11. There are 14 residues in the CDR3. The CDR3 nucleotides read TGTGCCGCCAAACCCAGGGGGCGTGATGAAAAACTGTTTTTT. Its translation: CAAKPRGRDEKLFF.

Regarding this clonotype: Relative to the germline gene, one junction end is altered; a read error may explain this. The V gene is TRBV4-2, the J gene TRBJ2-3; maybe TRBD2 (7 bases). The CDR3 totals 16 residues. Germline V gene sequence: CDR1 LGHNA, CDR2 YNFKEQ. CDR3 coding DNA: TGTGCCAGCAGCCAAGAGTGGCGGGGGCGGTCAGATACGCCGTATTTT. Amino acid sequence: CASSQEWRGRSDTPYF.